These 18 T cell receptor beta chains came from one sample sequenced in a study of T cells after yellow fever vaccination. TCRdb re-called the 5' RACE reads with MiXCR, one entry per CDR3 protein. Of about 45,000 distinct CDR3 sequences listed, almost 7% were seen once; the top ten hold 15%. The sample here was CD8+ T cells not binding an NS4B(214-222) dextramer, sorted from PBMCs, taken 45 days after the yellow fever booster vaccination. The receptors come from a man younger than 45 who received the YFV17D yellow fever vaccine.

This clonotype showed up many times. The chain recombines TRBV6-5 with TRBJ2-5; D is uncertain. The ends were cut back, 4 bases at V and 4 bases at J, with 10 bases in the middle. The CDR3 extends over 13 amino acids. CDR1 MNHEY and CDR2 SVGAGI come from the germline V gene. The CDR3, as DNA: TGTGCCAGCAGTTGGTCTTTCGGAGAGACCCAGTACTTC. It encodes CASSWSFGETQYF.

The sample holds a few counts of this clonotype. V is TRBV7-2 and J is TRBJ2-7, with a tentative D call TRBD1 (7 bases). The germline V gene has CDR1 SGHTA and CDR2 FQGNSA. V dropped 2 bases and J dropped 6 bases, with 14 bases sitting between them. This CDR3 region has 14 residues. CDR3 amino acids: CASSLTPGGREQYF. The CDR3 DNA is TGTGCCAGCAGCTTAACACCAGGGGGGCGCGAGCAGTACTTC.

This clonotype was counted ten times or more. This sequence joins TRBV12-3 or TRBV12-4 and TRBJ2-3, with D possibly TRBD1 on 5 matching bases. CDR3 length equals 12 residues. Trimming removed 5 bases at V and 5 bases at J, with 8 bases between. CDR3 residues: CASSMTVDTQYF. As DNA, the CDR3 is TGTGCCAGCAGTATGACAGTAGATACGCAGTATTTT.

The CDR3 DNA sequence: TGCAGTGCTAGAGACCCAATGGGGCAGGCCTACGAGCAGTACTTC. Translated: CSARDPMGQAYEQYF. The rearrangement uses TRBV20-1 and TRBJ2-7, with D tentatively TRBD1 (5 bases). Trimming removed 0 bases from V and 2 bases from J, with 14 bases in between. The CDR3 has 15 residues. Germline-derived CDR1 and CDR2 are DFQATT and SNEGSKA (reference sequence).

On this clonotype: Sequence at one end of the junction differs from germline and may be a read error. CDR3 in amino acids: CASKRRRSYNEQLF. DNA for the CDR3: TGTGCCAGCAAACGACGGCGCTCCTACAATGAGCAGTTATTC. The V call is TRBV7-6, the J call TRBJ2-1; D ambiguous. The germline CDR1 and CDR2 sequences are SGHVS and FNYEAQ. CDR3 length equals 14 residues.

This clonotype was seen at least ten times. The CDR3 nucleotides are TGTGCCAGCAGTTTGAGTAACCAAGAGACCCAGTACTTC. Its translation: CASSLSNQETQYF. This chain connects TRBV28 to TRBJ2-5; D is unresolved. Between the trimmed V and J ends, which lost 3 bases and 0 bases, there was a span of 5 bases. The CDR3 covers 13 residues. Germline CDR1 is MDHEN and CDR2 is SYDVKM.

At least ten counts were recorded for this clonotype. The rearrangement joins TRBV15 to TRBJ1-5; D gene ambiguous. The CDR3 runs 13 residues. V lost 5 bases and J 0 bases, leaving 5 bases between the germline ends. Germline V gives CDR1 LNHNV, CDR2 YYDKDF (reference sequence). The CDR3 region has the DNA TGTGCCACCAGCTGGAGTAGCAATCAGCCCCAGCATTTT. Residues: CATSWSSNQPQHF.

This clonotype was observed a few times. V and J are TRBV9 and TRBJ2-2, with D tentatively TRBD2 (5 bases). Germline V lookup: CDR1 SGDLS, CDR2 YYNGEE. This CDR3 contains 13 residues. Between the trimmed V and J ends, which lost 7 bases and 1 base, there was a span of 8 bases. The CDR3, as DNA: TGTGCCAGCGCCCGGGGGAACACCGGGGAGCTGTTTTTT. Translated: CASARGNTGELFF.

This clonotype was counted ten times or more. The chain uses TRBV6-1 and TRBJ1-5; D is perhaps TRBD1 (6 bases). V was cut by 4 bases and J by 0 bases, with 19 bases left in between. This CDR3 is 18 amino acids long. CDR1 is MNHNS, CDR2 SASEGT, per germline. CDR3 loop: CASSGGGRNYNSNQPQHF. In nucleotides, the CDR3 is TGTGCCAGCAGTGGGGGGGGGCGAAATTATAATAGCAATCAGCCCCAGCATTTT.

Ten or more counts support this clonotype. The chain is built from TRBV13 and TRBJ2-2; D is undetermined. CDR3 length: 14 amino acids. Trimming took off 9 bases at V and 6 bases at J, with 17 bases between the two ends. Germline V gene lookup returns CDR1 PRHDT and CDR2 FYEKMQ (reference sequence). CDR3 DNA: TGTGCCAGTACCGGCCTCAGTCCATCCGGGGAGCTGTTTTTT. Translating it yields CASTGLSPSGELFF.

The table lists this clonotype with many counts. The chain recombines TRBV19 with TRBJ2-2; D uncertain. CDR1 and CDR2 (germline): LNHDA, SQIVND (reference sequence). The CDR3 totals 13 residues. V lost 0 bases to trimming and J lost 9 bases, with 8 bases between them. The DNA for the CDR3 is TGTGCCAGTAGTATAGACCCTCCCCGGGAGCTGTTTTTT. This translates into CASSIDPPRELFF.

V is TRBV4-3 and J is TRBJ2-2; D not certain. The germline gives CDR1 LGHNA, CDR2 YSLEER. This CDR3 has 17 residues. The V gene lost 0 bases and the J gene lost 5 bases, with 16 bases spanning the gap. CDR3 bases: TGCGCCAGCAGCCAAGATATAGCAGAGGCAATAACCGGGGAGCTGTTTTTT. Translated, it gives CASSQDIAEAITGELFF.

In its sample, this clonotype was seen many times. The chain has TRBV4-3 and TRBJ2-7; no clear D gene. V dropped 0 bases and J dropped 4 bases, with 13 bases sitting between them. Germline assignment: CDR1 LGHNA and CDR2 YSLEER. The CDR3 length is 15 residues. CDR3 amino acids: CASSQDRHRLYEQYF. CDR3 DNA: TGCGCCAGCAGCCAAGATCGGCACAGATTGTACGAGCAGTACTTC.

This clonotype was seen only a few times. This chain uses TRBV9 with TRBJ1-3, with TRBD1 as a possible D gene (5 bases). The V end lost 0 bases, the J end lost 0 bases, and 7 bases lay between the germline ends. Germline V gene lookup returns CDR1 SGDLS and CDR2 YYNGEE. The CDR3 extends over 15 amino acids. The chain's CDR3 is CASSVGGGSGNTIYF. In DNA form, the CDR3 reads TGTGCCAGCAGCGTAGGGGGGGGCTCTGGAAACACCATATATTTT.

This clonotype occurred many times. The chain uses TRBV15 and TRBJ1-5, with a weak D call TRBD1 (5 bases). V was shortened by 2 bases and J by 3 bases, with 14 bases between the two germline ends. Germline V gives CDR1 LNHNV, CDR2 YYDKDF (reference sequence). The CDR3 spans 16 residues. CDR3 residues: CATSRRRQGNNQPQHF. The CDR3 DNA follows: TGTGCCACCAGCAGACGCCGTCAGGGAAACAATCAGCCCCAGCATTTT.

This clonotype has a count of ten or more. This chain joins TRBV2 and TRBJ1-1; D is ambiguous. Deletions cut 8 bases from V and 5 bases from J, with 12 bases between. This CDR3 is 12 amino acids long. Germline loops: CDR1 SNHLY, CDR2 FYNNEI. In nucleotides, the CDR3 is TGTGCCAGCGCGATTGGCGGGACTGAAGCTTTCTTT. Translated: CASAIGGTEAFF.

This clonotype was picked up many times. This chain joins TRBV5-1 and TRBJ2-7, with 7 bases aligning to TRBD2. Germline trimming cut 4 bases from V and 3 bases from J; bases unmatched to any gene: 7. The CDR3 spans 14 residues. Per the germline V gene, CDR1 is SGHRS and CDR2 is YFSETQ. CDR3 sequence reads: CASSQAGPVYEQYF. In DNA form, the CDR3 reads TGCGCCAGCAGCCAAGCGGGGCCCGTCTACGAGCAGTACTTC.

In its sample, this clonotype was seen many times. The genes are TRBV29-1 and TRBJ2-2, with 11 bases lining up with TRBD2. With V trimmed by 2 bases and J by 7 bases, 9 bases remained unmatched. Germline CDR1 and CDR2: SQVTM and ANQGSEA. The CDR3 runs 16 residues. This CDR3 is CSVEQELAGAYGELFF. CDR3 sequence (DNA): TGCAGCGTTGAACAGGAACTAGCGGGAGCTTACGGGGAGCTGTTTTTT.